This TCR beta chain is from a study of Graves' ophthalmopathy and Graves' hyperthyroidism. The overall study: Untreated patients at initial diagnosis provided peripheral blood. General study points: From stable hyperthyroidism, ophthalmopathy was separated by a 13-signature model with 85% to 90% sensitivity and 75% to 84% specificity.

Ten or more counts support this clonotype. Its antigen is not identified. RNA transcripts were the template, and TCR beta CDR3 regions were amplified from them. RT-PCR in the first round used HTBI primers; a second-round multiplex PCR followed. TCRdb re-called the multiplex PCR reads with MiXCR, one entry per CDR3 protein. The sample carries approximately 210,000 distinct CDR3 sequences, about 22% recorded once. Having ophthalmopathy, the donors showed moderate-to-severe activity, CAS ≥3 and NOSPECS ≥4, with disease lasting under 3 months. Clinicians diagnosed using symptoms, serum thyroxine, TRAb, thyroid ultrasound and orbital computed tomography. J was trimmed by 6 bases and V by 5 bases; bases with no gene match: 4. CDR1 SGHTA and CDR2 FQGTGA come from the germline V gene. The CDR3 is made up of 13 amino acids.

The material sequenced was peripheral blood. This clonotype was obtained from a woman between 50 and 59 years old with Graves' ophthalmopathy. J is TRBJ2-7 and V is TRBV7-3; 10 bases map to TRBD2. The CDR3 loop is CASSAAGGREQYF. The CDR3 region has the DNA TGTGCCAGCAGCGCAGCGGGGGGGCGCGAGCAGTACTTC.